Below are 10 T cell receptor beta chains sequenced from a single sample in a study of cytomegalovirus exposure and HLA in healthy donors. PCR used 60 Vbeta primers and 13 Jbeta primers. Assay: immunoSEQ multiplex PCR; the TCRdb copy retains only in-frame clones and omits some. The sample records about 140,000 clones, roughly 75% being singletons. The sequencing input was PBMCs. Every receptor here comes from a man in his forties in good health and CMV-seronegative.

V and J are TRBV6-1 and TRBJ1-3; D not resolved. Per the germline V gene, CDR1 is MNHNS and CDR2 is SASEGT. The CDR3 has 14 residues. Trimming took off 7 bases at V and 0 bases at J, with 10 bases between the two ends. CDR3 sequence (DNA): TGTGCCAGCATGCGACTTAGCTCTGGAAACACCATATATTTT. Its translation is CASMRLSSGNTIYF.

This chain links TRBV4-3 with TRBJ2-3; D may be TRBD2 (7 bases). CDR3 length: 17 amino acids. Looked up from germline, CDR1 is LGHNA and CDR2 is YSLEER. The ends were cut back, 0 bases at V and 5 bases at J, with 18 bases in the middle. For the CDR3, the DNA is TGCGCCAGCAGCCAAGACCCAAGGGGGGGTGGAGGAGATACGCAGTATTTT. It specifies CASSQDPRGGGGDTQYF.

The CDR3 here is CASRGTGGARGYTF. CDR3 nucleotides: TGTGCCAGCAGGGGGACAGGGGGCGCGCGGGGCTACACCTTC. J is TRBJ1-2 and V is TRBV2; 12 bases align to TRBD1. The CDR3 sequence is 14 residues long. V lost 6 bases, J lost 8 bases, and 7 bases stayed unmatched. Germline V gives CDR1 SNHLY, CDR2 FYNNEI. Complete variable domain (other parts from reference TRBV2 and TRBJ1-2): EPEVTQTPSHQVTQMGQEVILRCVPISNHLYFYWYRQILGQKVEFLVSFYNNEISEKSEIFDDQFSVERPDGSNFTLKIRSTKLEDSAMYFCASRGTGGARGYTFGSGTRLTVV.

The V call is TRBV27, the J call TRBJ2-7; D is uncertain. The ends were cut back, 3 bases at V and 1 base at J, with 7 bases in the middle. CDR3 length: 13 amino acids. CDR1 and CDR2 (germline): MNHEY, SMNVEV (reference sequence). The CDR3 DNA sequence: TGTGCCAGCAGTTTTCAGTGGTCCTACGAGCAGTACTTC. Its protein product is CASSFQWSYEQYF.

The chain links TRBV4-1 to TRBJ1-5; maybe TRBD1 (5 bases). Germline CDR1 is MGHRA and CDR2 is YSYEKL. Trimming removed 0 bases at V and 6 bases at J, with 12 bases between. This CDR3 spans 15 amino acids. The DNA for the CDR3 is TGCGCCAGCAGCCAAGAACAGGTAGTGTCTCAGCCCCAGCATTTT. Residues: CASSQEQVVSQPQHF.

V and J are TRBV10-3 and TRBJ1-3; D not certain. CDR3 length: 13 residues. Trimming removed 7 bases at V and 4 bases at J, with 11 bases between. In germline, CDR1 is ENHRY, CDR2 SYGVKD. Written as DNA, the CDR3 is TGTGCCATCACCACCGACATGGGAAACACCATATATTTT. It is translated as CAITTDMGNTIYF.

The sample holds a few counts of this clone. The chain has TRBV11-3 and TRBJ2-1, with D possibly being TRBD2 (6 bases). CDR3 length equals 12 residues. Germline loops: CDR1 SGHNT, CDR2 YENEEA. The V and J ends lost 5 bases and 9 bases respectively, with 11 bases between them. The CDR3 bases are TGTGCCAGCAGCCGCGGGGCGGGTGAGCAGTTCTTC. Its translation is CASSRGAGEQFF.

The V gene is TRBV2, the J gene TRBJ1-6; D call uncertain. The length of the CDR3 is 13 residues. Germline loops: CDR1 SNHLY, CDR2 FYNNEI. The V gene lost 8 bases and the J gene lost 3 bases, with 8 bases spanning the gap. The CDR3 bases are TGTGCCAGCCTCGCAGGCTATAATTCACCCCTCCACTTT. Protein product: CASLAGYNSPLHF.

The chain recombines TRBV9 with TRBJ1-2; D call uncertain. Per germline, CDR1 SGDLS and CDR2 YYNGEE. Deletions cut 0 bases from V and 2 bases from J, with 11 bases between. The CDR3 loop spans 15 amino acids. This CDR3 reads CASSVARSINYGYTF. CDR3 bases: TGTGCCAGCAGCGTAGCACGATCTATAAACTATGGCTACACCTTC.

This clone was observed a few times. The chain couples TRBV7-3 to TRBJ2-3, with D possibly TRBD1 on 5 matching bases. The CDR3 is 15 amino acids. Trimming shortened V by 0 bases and J by 3 bases, and 10 bases separated the two germline ends. Germline loops: CDR1 SGHTA, CDR2 FQGTGA. CDR3 in amino acids: CASSLTGVGTDTQYF. The DNA for the CDR3 is TGTGCCAGCAGCTTAACAGGGGTTGGGACAGATACGCAGTATTTT.